This T cell receptor (beta chain) was sequenced for a study of T cells in Graves' hyperthyroidism and ophthalmopathy. General study findings and limits: Ophthalmopathy, as predicted by the model, came a median roughly 6.8 months after the prediction. Within blood appeared most thyroid clonotypes that had expanded above 0.001.

Notes on this clonotype: Its antigen is still unknown. One end of the junction fails to match germline, which may point to a read error.

Each patient was aged 18 to 65 and had newly diagnosed hyperthyroidism of under 2 months' duration. CDR1 and CDR2 from the germline V gene are ENHRY and SYGVKD. This CDR3 region has 13 residues. TCR beta CDR3 sequences were amplified from RNA transcripts. The HTBI primer set drove a first-round RT-PCR of the TCR CDR3. TCRdb recomputed calls from the multiplex PCR reads with MiXCR, one row per CDR3 protein. The table includes around 380,000 distinct CDR3 sequences, approximately 13% detected once. This clonotype was obtained from a man aged 25-40 years with Graves' hyperthyroidism that later progressed to Graves' ophthalmopathy. Sequencing used blood. The chain couples TRBV10-3 to TRBJ1-1; D may be TRBD1 (5 bases). The CDR3 here is CAISESGNTEASF. The CDR3 DNA sequence: TGTGCCATCAGTGAATCAGGGAACACTGAAGCTTCCTTT.